These 26 T cell receptor beta chains were sequenced from one sample in a study of blood T cell repertoires in COVID-19. Produced via immunoSEQ multiplex PCR; TCRdb's table is partial and in-frame only. Of over 250,000 clones in the sample, 75% to 90% were seen once. Sequences were obtained from PBMCs or T cells enriched from blood (not recorded which). The receptors come from a woman aged 18-35 years who had recovered from COVID-19.

V gene TRBV19 combines with J gene TRBJ2-1; weak D call: TRBD2 (7 bases). Deletions cut 1 base from V and 8 bases from J, with 12 bases between. Germline V lookup: CDR1 LNHDA, CDR2 SQIVND (reference sequence). The CDR3 covers 14 residues. The CDR3: CASSIVGGRDEQFF. Here the CDR3 DNA reads TGTGCCAGTAGTATAGTGGGGGGGCGGGATGAGCAGTTCTTC.

J is TRBJ2-4 and V is TRBV9; TRBD1 agrees at 10 bases. Germline CDR1 is SGDLS and CDR2 is YYNGEE. The CDR3 totals 14 residues. The V gene end was trimmed by 5 bases and the J gene end by 7 bases; junction bases not matched to a gene: 6. The CDR3: CASRDDRGPNIQYF. Written as DNA, the CDR3 is TGTGCCAGCAGAGATGACAGGGGGCCTAACATTCAGTACTTC.

This chain links TRBV19 with TRBJ2-1, with D unresolved. CDR1 and CDR2 (germline): LNHDA, SQIVND (reference sequence). The CDR3 is 11 residues long. Trimming pared 7 bases from V and 6 bases from J, leaving 7 bases between. The CDR3: CASTSSNEQFF. The DNA for the CDR3 is TGTGCCAGTACCTCTTCCAATGAGCAGTTCTTC.

V is TRBV28 and J is TRBJ2-7, with TRBD2 matching 8 bases. V was clipped by 6 bases and J by 5 bases; unmatched bases: 15. The CDR3 has 16 residues. Germline CDR1 and CDR2: MDHEN and SYDVKM. In nucleotides, the CDR3 is TGTGCCAGCAGGCCCCGGGGGGGTAAAAGTAGCGACGAGCAGTACTTC. Translated: CASRPRGGKSSDEQYF. Using reference TRBV28 and TRBJ2-7 for the parts outside the CDR3, the full variable domain is DVKVTQSSRYLVKRTGEKVFLECVQDMDHENMFWYRQDPGLGLRLIYFSYDVKMKEKGDIPEGYSVSREKKERFSLILESASTNQTSMYLCASRPRGGKSSDEQYFGPGTRLTVT.

The chain employs TRBV21-1 and TRBJ1-5; TRBD1, the D gene given by the table, was not confirmed from the DNA. TRBV21-1 is listed as a pseudogene. This CDR3 has 20 amino acids. CDR3 in amino acids: CASSNVSRTPGGWSNQPQHF. The CDR3 bases are TGTGCCAGCAGCAACGTGTCCCGGACACCCGGTGGATGGAGCAATCAGCCCCAGCATTTT.

The chain carries TRBV9 and TRBJ2-2; no clear D. V lost 0 bases to trimming and J lost 0 bases, with 6 bases between them. The CDR3 is made up of 15 amino acids. Per germline, CDR1 SGDLS and CDR2 YYNGEE. Here the CDR3 reads CASSVDSPNTGELFF. CDR3 in DNA: TGTGCCAGCAGCGTAGACAGCCCGAACACCGGGGAGCTGTTTTTT.

The chain links TRBV7-9 to TRBJ2-7; D unclear. CDR3 size: 13 residues. Trimming removed 5 bases from V and 1 base from J, with 9 bases in between. The germline gives CDR1 SEHNR, CDR2 FQNEAQ (reference sequence). In nucleotides, the CDR3 is TGTGCCAGCAGCCCTGACGGGTCCTACGAGCAGTACTTC. This translates into CASSPDGSYEQYF. The full variable domain, with the rest looked up from reference TRBV7-9 and TRBJ2-7, is DTGVSQNPRHKITKRGQNVTFRCDPISEHNRLYWYRQTLGQGPEFLTYFQNEAQLEKSRLLSDRFSAERPKGSFSTLEIQRTEQGDSAMYLCASSPDGSYEQYFGPGTRLTVT.

The chain joins TRBV15 to TRBJ2-1; possible D gene TRBD2, 7 bases. The CDR3 totals 14 residues. V was trimmed by 4 bases and J by 4 bases, leaving 11 bases between them. Germline values: CDR1 LNHNV, CDR2 YYDKDF (reference sequence). The CDR3 protein is CATSMGGGYNEQFF. CDR3 in DNA: TGTGCCACCAGCATGGGAGGGGGTTACAATGAGCAGTTCTTC. Looking up the rest from reference TRBV15 and TRBJ2-1 gives the full variable domain: DAMVIQNPRYQVTQFGKPVTLSCSQTLNHNVMYWYQQKSSQAPKLLFHYYDKDFNNEADTPDNFQSRRPNTSFCFLDIRSPGLGDTAMYLCATSMGGGYNEQFFGPGTRLTVL.

This sequence joins TRBV5-1 and TRBJ1-5; D might be TRBD1 (6 bases). V shed 0 bases and J shed 2 bases, with 6 bases lying between them. Germline V gene sequence: CDR1 SGHRS, CDR2 YFSETQ. The CDR3 extends over 14 amino acids. CDR3 nucleotide sequence: TGCGCCAGCAGCTTGGAGGGGGGCAATCAGCCCCAGCATTTT. Translated, it gives CASSLEGGNQPQHF.

This chain uses TRBV6-5 with TRBJ2-2, with TRBD1 matching 10 bases. CDR3 length: 15 residues. CDR1 MNHEY and CDR2 SVGAGI come from the germline V gene. J was trimmed by 3 bases and V by 5 bases; bases with no gene match: 3. DNA of the CDR3: TGTGCCAGCAGTACAGGGACAGGGGACACCGGGGAGCTGTTTTTT. Translated: CASSTGTGDTGELFF.

The rearrangement links TRBV6-2 or TRBV6-3 to TRBJ1-1; D ambiguous. The CDR3 spans 13 residues. Germline loops: CDR1 MNHEY, CDR2 SVGEGT. Trimming removed 2 bases at V and 1 base at J, with 5 bases between. CDR3 protein: CASSYQENTEAFF. The DNA of the CDR3 is TGTGCCAGCAGTTACCAGGAGAACACTGAAGCTTTCTTT.

The chain couples TRBV3-1 (or the pseudogene TRBV3-2) to TRBJ2-3; 10 bases map to TRBD2. The V and J ends lost 4 bases and 3 bases, in that order; junction bases with no gene match: 7. This CDR3 region has 16 residues. Germline V gene sequence: CDR1 LGHDT, CDR2 YNNKEL (reference sequence). CDR3 sequence reads: CASSRLAGGGTDTQYF. The CDR3 nucleotides are TGTGCCAGCAGCCGGTTAGCGGGGGGTGGGACAGATACGCAGTATTTT.

The chain is built from TRBV7-9 and TRBJ2-2; TRBD2 agrees at 9 bases. This CDR3 spans 15 amino acids. The V segment lost 1 base and the J segment 5 bases; nucleotides outside the gene matches: 2. The germline gives CDR1 SEHNR, CDR2 FQNEAQ (reference sequence). The CDR3 region is CASSLGLAGTGELFF. The CDR3 nucleotides read TGTGCCAGCAGCTTAGGGCTAGCGGGGACCGGGGAGCTGTTTTTT.

The CDR3 loop is CASRSTGGEEDTQYF. The CDR3 DNA reads TGTGCCAGCAGATCGACAGGGGGCGAGGAAGATACGCAGTATTTT. V gene TRBV3-1 (or the pseudogene TRBV3-2) combines with J gene TRBJ2-3; 10 nucleotides match TRBD1. The CDR3 extends over 15 amino acids. Germline V CDR1 and CDR2: LGHDT, YNNKEL (reference sequence). Trimming at V came to 6 bases and at J to 5 bases, leaving 8 bases not matched to a gene.

V gene TRBV24-1 combines with J gene TRBJ1-5; the match to TRBD1 covers 8 bases. Germline CDR1 is KGHDR and CDR2 is SFDVKD. The CDR3 totals 17 residues. The V segment lost 3 bases and the J segment 1 base; nucleotides outside the gene matches: 7. The chain's CDR3 is CATSDRSGGGSNQPQHF. CDR3 in DNA: TGTGCCACCAGTGATCGGTCAGGGGGCGGGAGCAATCAGCCCCAGCATTTT.

This chain uses TRBV7-3 with TRBJ2-4; weak D call: TRBD1 (5 bases). V lost 5 bases and J lost 8, with 13 bases in between. The germline CDR1 and CDR2 sequences are SGHTA and FQGTGA. The CDR3 length is 13 residues. Here the CDR3 DNA reads TGTGCCAGCAGCGTATCGACAGAGGACATTCAGTACTTC. Protein sequence: CASSVSTEDIQYF. The variable domain in full, with the rest retrieved from reference TRBV7-3 and TRBJ2-4, is GAGVSQTPSNKVTEKGKYVELRCDPISGHTALYWYRQSLGQGPEFLIYFQGTGAADDSGLPNDRFFAVRPEGSVSTLKIQRTERGDSAVYLCASSVSTEDIQYFGAGTRLSVL.

The sample holds one count of this clone. This chain links TRBV7-2 with TRBJ2-4, with D possibly TRBD1 on 6 matching bases. The CDR3 spans 11 residues. Trimming stripped 4 bases from V and 15 bases from J, with 13 bases between. CDR1 is SGHTA and CDR2 is FQGNSA in the germline V gene. The CDR3 here is CASSSAGVVYF. The CDR3 DNA reads TGTGCCAGCAGCTCGGCAGGGGTGGTGTACTTC.

In this sample, this clone turned up once. V usage is TRBV18 and J usage is TRBJ1-2; D perhaps matches TRBD1 (6 bases). The length of the CDR3 is 13 residues. The germline V gene has CDR1 KGHSH and CDR2 LQKENI. V was trimmed by 3 bases and J by 4 bases, leaving 9 bases between them. The CDR3 reads CASSPTGPYGYTF. The CDR3 coding sequence is TGTGCCAGCTCACCTACAGGGCCCTATGGCTACACCTTC.

This clone was seen once. This chain joins TRBV9 and TRBJ2-3; D might be TRBD1 (5 bases). V was trimmed by 4 bases and J by 1 base, leaving 16 bases between them. The CDR3 totals 16 residues. Germline V gene lookup returns CDR1 SGDLS and CDR2 YYNGEE. CDR3 region: CASSPRPGFGTDTQYF. The CDR3 bases are TGTGCCAGCAGCCCTCGCCCAGGGTTTGGCACAGATACGCAGTATTTT.

The chain employs TRBV19 and TRBJ2-7; possibly TRBD2 for D (6 bases). V shed 1 base and J shed 2 bases, with 6 bases lying between them. From germline, CDR1 is LNHDA and CDR2 SQIVND (reference sequence). This CDR3 is built from 13 residues. The CDR3 spells CASSIAGAYEQYF. CDR3 DNA sequence: TGTGCCAGTAGTATAGCGGGGGCCTACGAGCAGTACTTC.

The chain uses TRBV5-1 and TRBJ2-4, with D maybe TRBD2 (6 bases). CDR3 length equals 15 residues. Trimming stripped 0 bases from V and 8 bases from J, with 15 bases between. The germline CDR1 and CDR2 sequences are SGHRS and YFSETQ. The CDR3 region is CASSLDPPSGDIQYF. The CDR3 DNA follows: TGCGCCAGCAGCTTGGACCCCCCCTCGGGGGACATTCAGTACTTC. Based on the CDR3 plus reference TRBV5-1 and TRBJ2-4, the full variable domain is KAGVTQTPRYLIKTRGQQVTLSCSPISGHRSVSWYQQTPGQGLQFLFEYFSETQRNKGNFPGRFSGRQFSNSRSEMNVSTLELGDSALYLCASSLDPPSGDIQYFGAGTRLSVL.

The V and J genes are TRBV7-8 and TRBJ1-2; D is uncertain. V lost 1 base and J 0 bases, leaving 6 bases between the germline ends. CDR1 is SGHVS and CDR2 is FQNEAQ in the germline V gene. This CDR3 comprises 14 residues. The CDR3: CASSLDSPNYGYTF. DNA for the CDR3: TGTGCCAGCAGCTTAGACAGTCCTAACTATGGCTACACCTTC.

The V and J genes are TRBV2 and TRBJ1-1; 7 positions match TRBD1. CDR1 is SNHLY and CDR2 is FYNNEI in the germline V gene. The CDR3 is 10 amino acids. J gave up 6 bases and V 11 bases, and 3 bases lay outside the gene matches. The CDR3 DNA reads as TGTGCCGCAGGGGGTGCTGAAGCTTTCTTT. This gives the protein CAAGGAEAFF.

This clone was counted once. As DNA, the CDR3 is TGTGCCACCAGTGATTCTGCCAACAGGGGAGACAATGAGCAGTTCTTC. Translated: CATSDSANRGDNEQFF. This sequence joins TRBV24-1 and TRBJ2-1; 7 positions agree with TRBD1. Per the germline V gene, CDR1 is KGHDR and CDR2 is SFDVKD. J was trimmed by 5 bases and V by 2 bases; bases with no gene match: 8. The CDR3 has 16 amino acids.

The gene calls are TRBV2 and TRBJ1-3; D not certain. The V gene's germline CDR1 is SNHLY and CDR2 FYNNEI. The CDR3 spans 15 residues. V lost 7 bases, J lost 1 base, and 14 bases lay in between. The CDR3 nucleotides read TGTGCCAGCACACACCAAGTGGCATCTGGAAACACCATATATTTT. It translates to CASTHQVASGNTIYF.

The CDR3 loop is CASSISWEFRGIVLESNQPQHF. In DNA, the CDR3 is TGTGCCAGCAGCATATCGTGGGAATTTCGGGGTATAGTCTTAGAGAGCAATCAGCCCCAGCATTTT. This chain joins TRBV21-1 and TRBJ1-5. TRBV21-1 constitutes a pseudogene. The length of the CDR3 is 22 residues.